This T cell receptor beta chain was found in a study of OX40 agonist ivuxolimab in advanced cancers. Sequenced by immunoSEQ multiplex PCR; TCRdb stores in-frame clones only, minus some. The sample consists of nearly 65,000 clones, about 90% of them appearing once. The germline V gene has CDR1 MDHEN and CDR2 SYDVKM. V shed 7 bases, J shed 3 bases, and the junction held 5 bases outside the gene matches. The CDR3 runs 14 residues. This clonotype was sampled from an adult with an advanced solid tumor such as melanoma, head and neck, liver or kidney cancer. Sample: CD4+ or CD8+ T cells sorted from blood, taken in a trial of the OX40 agonist ivuxolimab. The gene calls are TRBV28 and TRBJ2-3, with TRBD2 matching 9 bases. The CDR3 loop is CASTRGRATDTQYF. In nucleotides, the CDR3 is TGTGCCAGCACCCGCGGGAGGGCGACAGATACGCAGTATTTT. The variable domain in full, with the rest retrieved from reference TRBV28 and TRBJ2-3, is DVKVTQSSRYLVKRTGEKVFLECVQDMDHENMFWYRQDPGLGLRLIYFSYDVKMKEKGDIPEGYSVSREKKERFSLILESASTNQTSMYLCASTRGRATDTQYFGPGTRLTVL.